The subject of this entry is one T cell receptor (beta chain). Its antigen is still unknown. This CDR3 spans 14 amino acids. The V gene's germline CDR1 is DFQATT and CDR2 SNEGSKA (reference sequence). Regarding treatment: roughly nine-day PBMC culture with coronavirus spike peptide pools or control peptides (ViraFEST assay). The ViraFEST method relied on peptide pools to expand antigen-specific T cells, followed by TCR sequencing. The sample is drawn from a study of vaccination and CD4 T cells after COVID-19. With the Oncomine TCR Beta short-read assay, DNA from cultured CD4+ T cells was sequenced. In TCRdb, the PCR reads were re-called with MiXCR into one record per CDR3 protein. The sample lists around 8,800 distinct CDR3 sequences; 60% were seen once.

Material: cultured CD4+ T cells from blood, obtained after SARS-CoV-2 vaccination. This sequence originates from a human donor with COVID-19. This rearrangement joins TRBV20-1 to TRBJ2-1; D is perhaps TRBD2 (6 bases). The DNA of the CDR3 is TGCAGGCCTCTGGAGGGCCACTCCTACAATGAGCAGTTCTTC. This gives the protein CRPLEGHSYNEQFF.